The next 23 T cell receptor beta chains were all read from a single sample in a study of CD8+ T cells in alopecia areata (dated by TCRdb to the late 2010s). The method was the immunoSEQ multiplex PCR assay. RNA was extracted from all samples and reverse transcribed into cDNA as template for TCR sequencing. The immuneACCESS repertoire file appears here via TCRdb, limited to in-frame rearrangements. These files lack a portion of the clones; in checked studies, under half of the deficit traces to unresolved V genes, and the cause of the others is not known. The sample table contains 150,000 to 200,000 clones; only one count was recorded for about 61% of them. 16% of the sample comes from the top ten. According to the study, the label for this sample's treatment or condition signals: oral pan-JAK inhibitor, 5-10 mg twice daily. The sequencing used CD4+ T cells sorted from blood, collected at approximately week 61, from a patient treated with tofacitinib. The receptors stem from a human donor with alopecia areata.

This chain uses TRBV6-5 with TRBJ2-2, with D unresolved. V lost 6 bases, J lost 7 bases, and 9 bases lay in between. In germline, CDR1 is MNHEY, CDR2 SVGAGI. The CDR3 length is 12 residues. The CDR3 protein is CASRSGSGELFF. The CDR3 bases are TGTGCCAGCAGATCAGGAAGCGGGGAGCTGTTTTTT.

This clone was seen a handful of times. The rearrangement joins TRBV7-9 to TRBJ2-5; perhaps D is TRBD1 or TRBD2 (6 bases each). Germline V gives CDR1 SEHNR, CDR2 FQNEAQ (reference sequence). The CDR3 loop spans 14 amino acids. Trimming left V 7 bases short and J 5 bases short, with 17 bases between. The CDR3 is CASTPPWRGETQYF. CDR3 nucleotides: TGTGCCAGCACCCCACCTTGGAGGGGGGAGACCCAGTACTTC.

This clone was detected a few times. This sample includes further DNA sequences coding for the same CDR3. The chain carries TRBV5-1 and TRBJ2-5; D is uncertain. Germline CDR1 and CDR2: SGHRS and YFSETQ. The V end was cut by 5 bases, the J end by 2 bases, with 4 bases between. The CDR3 has 11 amino acids. The CDR3 sequence: CASRQQETQYF. The CDR3 DNA is TGCGCCAGCAGACAGCAAGAGACCCAGTACTTC.

The chain has TRBV29-1 and TRBJ2-1; D may match TRBD1 or TRBD2 (7 bases each). V lost 5 bases and J lost 1, with 15 bases in between. CDR1 and CDR2 from the germline V gene are SQVTM and ANQGSEA. This CDR3 has 15 residues. For the CDR3, the DNA is TGCAGCGTTCGAACAGGGGAGGGGTCCTACAATGAGCAGTTCTTC. Translation gives CSVRTGEGSYNEQFF.

This clone was seen only once. This sequence joins TRBV6-1 and TRBJ1-2; a weak D match, TRBD1 (5 bases). The CDR3 is made up of 12 amino acids. The germline gives CDR1 MNHNS, CDR2 SASEGT. The V gene lost 4 bases and the J gene lost 8 bases, with 11 bases spanning the gap. The CDR3: CASSVPGGGYTF. The CDR3 nucleotides are TGTGCCAGCAGTGTCCCCGGGGGGGGCTACACCTTC.

The genes are TRBV18 and TRBJ1-4; 8 nucleotides match TRBD1. From germline, CDR1 is KGHSH and CDR2 LQKENI. V lost 4 bases and J lost 8; bases outside the gene matches: 6. This CDR3 comprises 14 residues. In DNA form, the CDR3 reads TGTGCCAGCTCACTGGACAGGGCTGGGGAAAAACTGTTTTTT. This gives the protein CASSLDRAGEKLFF.

The chain recombines TRBV6-6 with TRBJ2-3, with D tentatively TRBD1 or TRBD2 (5 bases each). Trimming took 3 bases from V and 8 from J, leaving 18 bases between them. CDR1 is MNHNY and CDR2 is SVGAGI in the germline V gene (reference sequence). This CDR3 is built from 15 residues. The CDR3 here is CASSYRDPLEATQYF. CDR3 in DNA: TGTGCCAGCAGTTATCGGGACCCTCTGGAGGCTACGCAGTATTTT.

This clone was observed a handful of times. The V call is TRBV4-1, the J call TRBJ2-3, with TRBD2 identical over 12 bases. Germline V gene data show CDR1 as MGHRA and CDR2 as YSYEKL. The CDR3 sequence is 21 residues long. With 2 bases clipped from V and 4 bases from J, the junction kept 19 bases outside the gene matches. CDR3 loop: CASSQTTSGGPVLELADTQYF. CDR3 sequence (DNA): TGCGCCAGCAGCCAAACCACTAGCGGGGGGCCCGTTTTAGAATTGGCAGATACGCAGTATTTT.

V and J are TRBV11-1 and TRBJ2-7; D gene uncertain. The germline CDR1 and CDR2 sequences are SGHAT and FQDESV (reference sequence). This CDR3 region has 11 residues. Trimming removed 0 bases from V and 5 bases from J, with 2 bases in between. DNA of the CDR3: TGTGCCAGCAGCTTAGCAGACGAGCAGTACTTC. Translation: CASSLADEQYF.

V and J are TRBV5-1 and TRBJ2-3; D is undetermined. Trimming stripped 5 bases from V and 6 bases from J, with 7 bases between. This CDR3 comprises 11 residues. From germline, CDR1 is SGHRS and CDR2 YFSETQ. DNA of the CDR3: TGCGCCAGCAGAGGTGAGGATACGCAGTATTTT. Residues: CASRGEDTQYF.

This clone has a single count. The gene calls are TRBV6-5 and TRBJ1-2, with D unresolved. V lost 2 bases, J lost 4 bases, and 17 bases lay in between. This CDR3 contains 16 residues. CDR1 is MNHEY and CDR2 is SVGAGI in the germline V gene. Here the CDR3 reads CASSYTRNQPIYGYTF. The DNA of the CDR3 is TGTGCCAGCAGTTACACCCGGAACCAGCCCATCTATGGCTACACCTTC.

This clone was found once. This chain uses TRBV15 with TRBJ2-1, with D perhaps matching TRBD1 or TRBD2 (5 bases each). Germline V gene lookup returns CDR1 LNHNV and CDR2 YYDKDF (reference sequence). The CDR3 totals 11 residues. V lost 3 bases, J lost 9 bases, and 6 bases lay in between. The CDR3 DNA sequence: TGTGCCACCAGCAGTGGGGGTGAGCAGTTCTTC. Its protein product is CATSSGGEQFF.

The chain employs TRBV18 and TRBJ2-5; D might be TRBD1 or TRBD2, each matching 5 bases. Germline assignment: CDR1 KGHSH and CDR2 LQKENI. The CDR3 consists of 13 residues. Deletions cut 5 bases from V and 1 base from J, with 8 bases between. The CDR3 DNA follows: TGTGCCAGCTCAACGGGGCTCCAAGAGACCCAGTACTTC. Translated, it gives CASSTGLQETQYF.

This clone occurred once. The chain combines TRBV5-1 with TRBJ2-5; perhaps TRBD2 as D (5 bases). The V end was cut by 5 bases, the J end by 4 bases, with 12 bases between. This CDR3 is built from 13 residues. CDR1 SGHRS and CDR2 YFSETQ come from the germline V gene. The CDR3 loop is CASRRGEGETQYF. Here the CDR3 DNA reads TGCGCCAGCAGGAGAGGAGAGGGAGAGACCCAGTACTTC.

This clone was seen a few times. V and J are TRBV4-2 and TRBJ2-3; 9 bases agree with TRBD2. This CDR3 is 16 amino acids long. Germline trimming cut 0 bases from V and 3 bases from J; bases unmatched to any gene: 4. In germline, CDR1 is LGHNA, CDR2 YNFKEQ. CDR3 sequence: CASSQDLAGRTDTQYF. The CDR3 region has the DNA TGTGCCAGCAGCCAAGATCTAGCGGGGAGAACAGATACGCAGTATTTT.

The rearrangement links TRBV5-1 to TRBJ1-6; D may be TRBD1 (5 bases). Germline CDR1 reads SGHRS; CDR2 reads YFSETQ. The CDR3 covers 15 residues. The V end was cut by 4 bases, the J end by 4 bases, with 12 bases between. CDR3 loop: CASSGGTNYNSPLHF. The CDR3 DNA follows: TGCGCCAGCAGCGGCGGGACGAATTATAATTCACCCCTCCACTTT. Drawing the rest from reference TRBV5-1 and TRBJ1-6, the complete variable domain is KAGVTQTPRYLIKTRGQQVTLSCSPISGHRSVSWYQQTPGQGLQFLFEYFSETQRNKGNFPGRFSGRQFSNSRSEMNVSTLELGDSALYLCASSGGTNYNSPLHFGNGTRLTVT.

The chain uses TRBV30 and TRBJ1-1, with D possibly being TRBD1 (6 bases). CDR3 length: 14 residues. V gave up 2 bases and J gave up 7 bases, with 17 bases separating them. The germline CDR1 and CDR2 sequences are GTSNPN and SVGIG (reference sequence). CDR3 residues: CAWSRLGGSGEAFF. CDR3 nucleotides: TGTGCCTGGAGTAGGCTTGGGGGCAGCGGTGAAGCTTTCTTT.

J is TRBJ1-6 and V is TRBV6-5; D might be TRBD1 (5 bases). The CDR3 is 13 amino acids. The germline V gene encodes CDR1 MNHEY and CDR2 SVGAGI. V was cut by 10 bases and J by 7 bases, with 14 bases left in between. The CDR3 DNA follows: TGTGCCACCCACGGGGCCGGGAATTCACCCCTCCACTTT. Translation: CATHGAGNSPLHF.

This clone occurred once. The rearrangement joins TRBV7-2 to TRBJ2-1; 8 nucleotides line up with TRBD1. In germline, CDR1 is SGHTA, CDR2 FQGNSA. This CDR3 region has 15 residues. Trimming at V came to 5 bases and at J to 2 bases, leaving 5 bases not matched to a gene. Here the CDR3 DNA reads TGTGCCAGCAGCCCGGACAGGGCGGCCTACAATGAGCAGTTCTTC. It is translated as CASSPDRAAYNEQFF.

J is TRBJ1-2 and V is TRBV30, with a tentative D call TRBD1 (5 bases). Trimming removed 4 bases at V and 1 base at J, with 13 bases between. Germline V gives CDR1 GTSNPN, CDR2 SVGIG (reference sequence). This CDR3 is built from 14 residues. The CDR3 here is CAWMQQGDNYGYTF. In nucleotides, the CDR3 is TGTGCCTGGATGCAGCAGGGAGATAACTATGGCTACACCTTC.

V gene TRBV6-5 combines with J gene TRBJ2-3; a weak D match, TRBD2 (6 bases). The CDR3 runs 16 residues. The V end lost 0 bases, the J end lost 1 base, and 11 bases lay between the germline ends. The germline CDR1 and CDR2 sequences are MNHEY and SVGAGI. CDR3 sequence (DNA): TGTGCCAGCAGTTACTCCCCGGGAGTGGGCACAGATACGCAGTATTTT. Translated: CASSYSPGVGTDTQYF.

This clone was seen a few times. An end of the junction differs from the germline gene, which may be a read error. J is TRBJ2-4 and V is TRBV30; a weak D match, TRBD1 (6 bases). In germline, CDR1 is GTSNPN, CDR2 SVGIG (reference sequence). The CDR3 contains 13 residues. CDR3 loop: CAWSPPNRVELGF. The CDR3 nucleotides are TGTGCCTGGAGTCCCCCGAACAGGGTAGAGTTGGGGTTC.

This chain links TRBV7-9 with TRBJ2-1, with D possibly being TRBD2 (6 bases). The germline V and J ends were trimmed by 2 bases and 14 bases, with 22 bases remaining between them. CDR1 is SEHNR, CDR2 FQNEAQ, per germline (reference sequence). The CDR3 spans 15 residues. This chain's CDR3 is CASSLYSGGTTMEFF. DNA of the CDR3: TGTGCCAGCAGCTTATATAGCGGAGGTACGACAATGGAGTTCTTC.